The 30 T cell receptor beta chains reported below all come from one sample, sequenced in a study of CD8+ T cells in alopecia areata. Treatment meaning: oral pan-JAK inhibitor, 5-10 mg twice daily. Extracted RNA was reverse transcribed, and the resulting cDNA served as sequencing template. Libraries were prepared by immunoSEQ multiplex PCR; TCRdb keeps only in-frame clonotypes and omits some of them. This sample has hundreds of thousands of clones, with around 64% found just once. The sample consisted of CD4+ T cells sorted from blood, taken around week 54, from a patient treated with tofacitinib. The receptors derive from a human donor with alopecia areata.

J is TRBJ2-5 and V is TRBV29-1, with D maybe TRBD1 (7 bases). Germline CDR1 SQVTM, CDR2 ANQGSEA. Trimming took 7 bases from V and 4 from J, leaving 22 bases between them. The CDR3 has 15 amino acids. DNA of the CDR3: TGCAGCGGGAATACCGCGGGACAGAAGTCAGAGACCCAGTACTTC. Encoded protein: CSGNTAGQKSETQYF.

This clone occurred many times. V and J are TRBV7-2 and TRBJ2-3; 14 nucleotides match TRBD2. The V gene's germline CDR1 is SGHTA and CDR2 FQGNSA. The CDR3 extends over 16 amino acids. After removal of 5 bases from V and 6 bases from J, the junction contained 7 bases not matched to a gene. The CDR3 coding sequence is TGTGCCAGCAGCCCGACTAGCGGGGGGGCCGGGGATACGCAGTATTTT. This encodes CASSPTSGGAGDTQYF.

In its sample, this clone was seen once. J is TRBJ2-4 and V is TRBV4-3; D ambiguous. The germline V gene has CDR1 LGHNA and CDR2 YSLEER. CDR3 length equals 13 residues. The ends were cut back, 8 bases at V and 5 bases at J, with 13 bases in the middle. The CDR3 reads CASAWQIQNIQYF. The DNA of the CDR3 is TGCGCCAGCGCCTGGCAGATCCAAAACATTCAGTACTTC.

This rearrangement joins TRBV10-3 to TRBJ2-2; D call uncertain. The CDR3 length is 16 residues. Deletions cut 2 bases from V and 0 bases from J, with 10 bases between. Germline CDR1 ENHRY, CDR2 SYGVKD. CDR3 nucleotide sequence: TGTGCCATCAGTGAGGTGCAAACTACGAACACCGGGGAGCTGTTTTTT. Its translation is CAISEVQTTNTGELFF.

The chain employs TRBV10-3 and TRBJ2-1, with 12 bases lining up with TRBD2. V shed 10 bases and J 7 bases; nucleotides not matched to a gene: 8. Germline loops: CDR1 ENHRY, CDR2 SYGVKD. The CDR3 covers 14 residues. The CDR3, as DNA: TGTGCCACCCGATCTAGCGGGGGGGAGAATGAGCAGTTCTTC. Translation: CATRSSGGENEQFF.

This CDR3 reads CASSITSGANVLTF. The CDR3 DNA reads as TGTGCCAGCAGTATAACCTCTGGGGCCAACGTCCTGACTTTC. The chain recombines TRBV25-1 with TRBJ2-6, with unresolved D. The V end was cut by 5 bases, the J end by 0 bases, with 5 bases between. Germline V gene lookup returns CDR1 MGHDK and CDR2 SYGVNS. The CDR3 is 14 amino acids.

The genes are TRBV29-1 and TRBJ2-3; D is unresolved. V lost 3 bases, J lost 4 bases, and 17 bases lay in between. The CDR3 is 15 amino acids. Germline assignment: CDR1 SQVTM and CDR2 ANQGSEA. The CDR3 sequence is CSVDGPSSAADTQYF. The DNA for the CDR3 is TGCAGCGTTGATGGGCCGAGTTCTGCGGCAGATACGCAGTATTTT.

The chain links TRBV7-9 to TRBJ1-4; 7 positions agree with TRBD1. The CDR3 totals 15 residues. V gave up 5 bases and J gave up 4 bases; unmatched junction bases: 7. Per germline, CDR1 SEHNR and CDR2 FQNEAQ (reference sequence). Here the CDR3 reads CASSPMGQLNEKLFF. The CDR3 nucleotides read TGTGCCAGCAGCCCGATGGGACAGCTTAATGAAAAACTGTTTTTT.

This clone turned up a few times. The chain recombines TRBV10-3 with TRBJ1-3; D call uncertain. V lost 5 bases to trimming and J lost 0 bases, with 14 bases between them. There are 16 residues in the CDR3. In germline, CDR1 is ENHRY, CDR2 SYGVKD. The CDR3 spells CAISNPGTVSGNTIYF. The CDR3 coding sequence is TGTGCCATCAGTAACCCGGGAACAGTCTCTGGAAACACCATATATTTT.

The chain uses TRBV30 and TRBJ2-1; D not certain. Trimming shortened V by 8 bases and J by 4 bases, and 9 bases separated the two germline ends. Germline-derived CDR1 and CDR2 are GTSNPN and SVGIG (reference sequence). The CDR3 is 11 residues long. For the CDR3, the DNA is TGTGCCCGAGGACGGTACAATGAGCAGTTCTTC. This translates into CARGRYNEQFF.

The genes are TRBV7-2 and TRBJ2-5; TRBD1 aligns across 7 bases. This CDR3 contains 14 residues. J gave up 2 bases and V 6 bases, and 6 bases lay outside the gene matches. Germline V gives CDR1 SGHTA, CDR2 FQGNSA. CDR3 DNA sequence: TGTGCCAGCAGTACGACAGGGCCACAAGAGACCCAGTACTTC. This gives the protein CASSTTGPQETQYF.

V usage is TRBV7-9 and J usage is TRBJ2-2, with a weak D call TRBD1 (6 bases). The CDR3 consists of 16 residues. V was shortened by 5 bases and J by 1 base, with 14 bases between the two germline ends. Germline CDR1 SEHNR, CDR2 FQNEAQ (reference sequence). CDR3 region: CASSRGGLLNTGELFF. In nucleotides, the CDR3 is TGTGCCAGCAGCCGTGGGGGCCTCCTGAACACCGGGGAGCTGTTTTTT.

The chain recombines TRBV7-9 with TRBJ1-2; 9 nucleotides align to TRBD1. The V and J ends lost 0 bases and 6 bases, in that order; junction bases with no gene match: 2. The germline V gene encodes CDR1 SEHNR and CDR2 FQNEAQ (reference sequence). The CDR3 has 14 amino acids. CDR3 nucleotides: TGTGCCAGCAGCTTAGCAGGGACAGGGAATGGCTACACCTTC. The encoded protein is CASSLAGTGNGYTF.

The chain employs TRBV18 and TRBJ2-1; D may be TRBD2 (5 bases). Germline-derived CDR1 and CDR2 are KGHSH and LQKENI. Deletions cut 3 bases from V and 0 bases from J, with 9 bases between. This CDR3 is 15 amino acids long. CDR3 in DNA: TGTGCCAGCTCACCGGTAGCGAGCTCCTACAATGAGCAGTTCTTC. It yields the protein CASSPVASSYNEQFF.

The chain is built from TRBV25-1 and TRBJ1-6; D remains ambiguous. Trimming removed 7 bases from V and 9 bases from J, with 13 bases in between. The CDR3 is 13 residues long. Germline CDR1 reads MGHDK; CDR2 reads SYGVNS. CDR3 DNA sequence: TGTGCCAGCATTTCCACACACGGTTCACCCCTCCACTTT. It codes for CASISTHGSPLHF.

The chain combines TRBV5-1 with TRBJ2-5, with 10 bases aligning to TRBD2. The CDR3 consists of 14 residues. CDR1 is SGHRS and CDR2 is YFSETQ in the germline V gene. The V gene end was trimmed by 4 bases and the J gene end by 3 bases; junction bases not matched to a gene: 3. CDR3: CASSLGTSEETQYF. DNA for the CDR3: TGCGCCAGCAGCCTGGGGACTAGCGAAGAGACCCAGTACTTC.

Details on this clone: Other DNA sequences in this sample translate to the same CDR3. The chain joins TRBV29-1 to TRBJ2-7; 9 nucleotides line up with TRBD1. The V gene end was trimmed by 5 bases and the J gene end by 4 bases; junction bases not matched to a gene: 3. The CDR3 runs to 12 residues. CDR1 and CDR2 from the germline V gene are SQVTM and ANQGSEA. The CDR3 reads CSVRDRAYEQYF. The CDR3 DNA sequence: TGCAGCGTTCGGGACAGGGCATACGAGCAGTACTTC.

V gene TRBV5-1 combines with J gene TRBJ2-1; 10 nucleotides match TRBD1. The CDR3 length is 14 residues. V lost 5 bases to trimming and J lost 10 bases; unmatched junction nucleotides: 9. Germline CDR1 is SGHRS and CDR2 is YFSETQ. In nucleotides, the CDR3 is TGCGCCAGCAGGACAGGGGGCACCCTTGGAGAGCAGTTCTTC. Its translation: CASRTGGTLGEQFF. Supplemented by reference TRBV5-1 and TRBJ2-1, the full variable domain reads KAGVTQTPRYLIKTRGQQVTLSCSPISGHRSVSWYQQTPGQGLQFLFEYFSETQRNKGNFPGRFSGRQFSNSRSEMNVSTLELGDSALYLCASRTGGTLGEQFFGPGTRLTVL.

The chain links TRBV18 to TRBJ2-7, with TRBD2 as a possible D gene (6 bases). Per the germline V gene, CDR1 is KGHSH and CDR2 is LQKENI. The CDR3 loop spans 17 amino acids. The V end lost 2 bases, the J end lost 1 base, and 18 bases lay between the germline ends. The chain's CDR3 is CASSPVGRTMWSYEQYF. CDR3 sequence (DNA): TGTGCCAGCTCACCAGTGGGGCGGACTATGTGGTCCTACGAGCAGTACTTC.

The rearrangement joins TRBV6-6 to TRBJ1-5; D is unclear. This CDR3 spans 14 amino acids. V dropped 4 bases and J dropped 3 bases, with 10 bases sitting between them. Germline V gene sequence: CDR1 MNHNY, CDR2 SVGAGI (reference sequence). This CDR3 is CASSFPQVNQPQHF. The CDR3 DNA sequence: TGTGCCAGCAGTTTCCCCCAGGTCAATCAGCCCCAGCATTTT.

The chain has TRBV9 and TRBJ1-2; TRBD1 matches at 7 bases. The CDR3 is made up of 14 amino acids. The ends lost 0 bases at V and 7 bases at J; junction bases unmatched: 6. CDR1 is SGDLS, CDR2 YYNGEE, per germline. The CDR3 coding sequence is TGTGCCAGCAGCGTAGAATCGTACAGGGGTGGCTACACCTTC. Translation gives CASSVESYRGGYTF. Variable domain in full (rest from reference TRBV9 and TRBJ1-2): DSGVTQTPKHLITATGQRVTLRCSPRSGDLSVYWYQQSLDQGLQFLIQYYNGEERAKGNILERFSAQQFPDLHSELNLSSLELGDSALYFCASSVESYRGGYTFGSGTRLTVV.

The chain couples TRBV9 to TRBJ2-1; 7 nucleotides match TRBD2. V shed 2 bases, J shed 0 bases, and the junction held 2 bases outside the gene matches. The germline V gene encodes CDR1 SGDLS and CDR2 YYNGEE. The CDR3 length is 15 residues. The CDR3 protein is CASSVGGNSYNEQFF. CDR3 DNA sequence: TGTGCCAGCAGCGTGGGAGGGAACTCCTACAATGAGCAGTTCTTC.

The rearrangement links TRBV9 to TRBJ1-3; D is ambiguous. Per germline, CDR1 SGDLS and CDR2 YYNGEE. Trimming pared 4 bases from V and 3 bases from J, leaving 14 bases between. CDR3 length: 15 amino acids. The CDR3 sequence is CASSIHSSGGNTIYF. CDR3 bases: TGTGCCAGCAGCATTCACAGTTCTGGTGGAAACACCATATATTTT.

The chain combines TRBV9 with TRBJ2-3; 7 bases are a match to TRBD1. The CDR3 is 16 amino acids. CDR1 is SGDLS, CDR2 YYNGEE, per germline. Germline trimming cut 0 bases from V and 0 bases from J; bases unmatched to any gene: 4. For the CDR3, the DNA is TGTGCCAGCAGCGTAGTAGGGGGCCCTAGCACAGATACGCAGTATTTT. Its translation: CASSVVGGPSTDTQYF. Using reference TRBV9 and TRBJ2-3 for the parts outside the CDR3, the full variable domain is DSGVTQTPKHLITATGQRVTLRCSPRSGDLSVYWYQQSLDQGLQFLIQYYNGEERAKGNILERFSAQQFPDLHSELNLSSLELGDSALYFCASSVVGGPSTDTQYFGPGTRLTVL.

A word on this clone: The sample has other DNA sequences that encode this CDR3 too. This chain connects TRBV5-4 to TRBJ2-3; D not certain. From germline, CDR1 is SGHNT and CDR2 YYREEE (reference sequence). Trimming removed 1 base from V and 5 bases from J, with 5 bases in between. The CDR3 extends over 12 amino acids. The chain's CDR3 is CASSLSLDTQYF. The CDR3, as DNA: TGTGCCAGCAGCTTGAGCCTAGATACGCAGTATTTT.

For the CDR3, the DNA is TGTGCCTGGATGAGGGGAAACACCATATATTTT. Translated, it gives CAWMRGNTIYF. This chain uses TRBV30 with TRBJ1-3; D is ambiguous. Trimming cost V 4 bases and J 4 bases, with 5 bases left between them. Germline V gene data show CDR1 as GTSNPN and CDR2 as SVGIG (reference sequence). This CDR3 contains 11 residues.

This rearrangement joins TRBV30 to TRBJ1-1; D call uncertain. This CDR3 comprises 12 residues. V gave up 5 bases and J gave up 3 bases, with 10 bases separating them. Germline V gene sequence: CDR1 GTSNPN, CDR2 SVGIG (reference sequence). The CDR3 spells CAWGGLYTEAFF. Written as DNA, the CDR3 is TGTGCCTGGGGTGGTCTGTACACTGAAGCTTTCTTT.

The V call is TRBV15, the J call TRBJ1-1; 10 bases line up with TRBD1. V shed 2 bases, J shed 13 bases, and the junction held 4 bases outside the gene matches. The CDR3 is 12 residues long. In germline, CDR1 is LNHNV, CDR2 YYDKDF (reference sequence). CDR3 region: CATSRHRDRGFF. The CDR3 DNA sequence: TGTGCCACCAGCAGACACCGGGACAGGGGTTTCTTT.

This rearrangement joins TRBV20-1 to TRBJ1-5, with unresolved D. Trimming left V 3 bases short and J 6 bases short, with 6 bases between. This CDR3 is built from 11 residues. Germline loops: CDR1 DFQATT, CDR2 SNEGSKA (reference sequence). In nucleotides, the CDR3 is TGCAGTGCTAGGAATGGTCAGCCCCAGCATTTT. Residues: CSARNGQPQHF.

In nucleotides, the CDR3 is TGTGCCAGCAGCGGGGGGACTAGCGGGAACACAGATACGCAGTATTTT. Encoded protein: CASSGGTSGNTDTQYF. The J gene is TRBJ2-3, the V gene TRBV9; TRBD2 aligns across 13 bases. CDR3 length: 16 residues. Germline-derived CDR1 and CDR2 are SGDLS and YYNGEE. V gave up 3 bases and J gave up 2 bases; unmatched junction bases: 3.